This entry lists 29 T cell receptor beta chains sequenced from one sample in a study of blood T cell repertoires in COVID-19. Repertoires were generated with immunoSEQ multiplex PCR, while TCRdb's copy carries only in-frame clones and drops some. In the table there are roughly 230,000 clones, approximately 89% of which are singletons. Sequencing used PBMCs or T cells enriched from blood (not recorded which). Receptors originate from a woman aged 25 to 39 with acute COVID-19.

This rearrangement joins TRBV6-2 or TRBV6-3 to TRBJ1-1, with D possibly matching TRBD1 (6 bases). Germline V gene lookup returns CDR1 MNHEY and CDR2 SVGEGT. V was clipped by 2 bases and J by 3 bases, with 13 bases between them. The length of the CDR3 is 15 residues. CDR3 bases: TGTGCCAGCAGTTACCCGGACAGCTTCTACACTGAAGCTTTCTTT. Translated: CASSYPDSFYTEAFF.

The J gene is TRBJ2-7, the V gene TRBV7-2; D may be TRBD1 (5 bases). CDR3 length equals 15 residues. Germline CDR1 is SGHTA and CDR2 is FQGNSA. Trimming stripped 7 bases from V and 4 bases from J, with 20 bases between. The CDR3 DNA is TGTGCCAGCACCCCCTACCGAGACAGCAGATACGAGCAGTACTTC. Encoded protein: CASTPYRDSRYEQYF.

This clone occurred once. This chain connects TRBV4-2 to TRBJ1-5, with D possibly matching TRBD1 (5 bases). Germline V gene data show CDR1 as LGHNA and CDR2 as YNFKEQ. Trimming took 0 bases from V and 7 from J, leaving 13 bases between them. The CDR3 is made up of 15 amino acids. In nucleotides, the CDR3 is TGTGCCAGCAGCCAAGAGGGGCAGGGCGTGCAGCCCCAGCATTTT. This translates into CASSQEGQGVQPQHF.

The chain is built from TRBV4-3 and TRBJ2-1; the match to TRBD2 covers 8 bases. CDR3 length: 15 residues. Germline assignment: CDR1 LGHNA and CDR2 YSLEER. The V and J ends lost 1 base and 6 bases, in that order; junction bases with no gene match: 5. CDR3 residues: CASSQGRRGVNEQFF. As DNA, the CDR3 is TGCGCCAGCAGCCAAGGGCGGCGGGGGGTCAATGAGCAGTTCTTC.

The chain recombines TRBV5-1 with TRBJ2-1, with a weak D call TRBD1 (6 bases). Germline lookup yields CDR1 SGHRS and CDR2 YFSETQ. Between the trimmed V and J ends, which lost 5 bases and 8 bases, there was a span of 17 bases. This CDR3 is built from 14 residues. The CDR3 spells CASRIRGRSDEQFF. The DNA of the CDR3 is TGCGCCAGCAGGATCAGGGGTAGGAGCGATGAGCAGTTCTTC.

This chain joins TRBV28 and TRBJ2-3, with TRBD1 matching over 9 bases. V lost 4 bases to trimming and J lost 2 bases; unmatched junction nucleotides: 7. The CDR3 runs 16 residues. Germline assignment: CDR1 MDHEN and CDR2 SYDVKM. In nucleotides, the CDR3 is TGTGCCAGCAGTTCCTCCGGGACAGGGATCACAGATACGCAGTATTTT. It specifies CASSSSGTGITDTQYF.

V is TRBV6-5 and J is TRBJ1-1; D call uncertain. V was trimmed by 4 bases and J by 0 bases, leaving 9 bases between them. CDR1 and CDR2 (germline): MNHEY, SVGAGI. CDR3 length: 14 residues. This CDR3 reads CASSSPGLNTEAFF. The DNA for the CDR3 is TGTGCCAGCAGTTCTCCAGGTTTGAACACTGAAGCTTTCTTT.

This clone was detected a few times. The gene calls are TRBV6-5 and TRBJ2-2; 9 bases align to TRBD2. The CDR3 has 15 residues. The germline gives CDR1 MNHEY, CDR2 SVGAGI. After removal of 2 bases from V and 5 bases from J, the junction contained 3 bases not matched to a gene. CDR3 DNA: TGTGCCAGCAGTTACCCCAGCGGGGGGACCGGGGAGCTGTTTTTT. It codes for CASSYPSGGTGELFF.

The count of this clone is one. The genes are TRBV27 and TRBJ1-3; D is perhaps TRBD1 (5 bases). CDR3 length: 17 amino acids. Germline V gives CDR1 MNHEY, CDR2 SMNVEV (reference sequence). The V gene lost 2 bases and the J gene lost 1 base, with 15 bases spanning the gap. The CDR3 loop is CASSLIPTDKSGNTIYF. The CDR3, as DNA: TGTGCCAGCAGTTTAATCCCGACAGATAAATCTGGAAACACCATATATTTT.

V is TRBV29-1 and J is TRBJ2-7; D is ambiguous. V was cut by 3 bases and J by 1 base, with 10 bases left in between. This CDR3 is built from 13 residues. Per germline, CDR1 SQVTM and CDR2 ANQGSEA. The CDR3 loop reads CSVDFGTSYEQYF. For the CDR3, the DNA is TGCAGCGTTGATTTTGGCACATCCTACGAGCAGTACTTC.

The rearrangement joins TRBV5-1 to TRBJ2-7; perhaps TRBD2 as D (6 bases). This CDR3 contains 16 residues. Germline assignment: CDR1 SGHRS and CDR2 YFSETQ. Trimming took off 0 bases at V and 3 bases at J, with 16 bases between the two ends. The CDR3 loop is CASSLEEGGVRYEQYF. In DNA, the CDR3 is TGCGCCAGCAGCTTGGAGGAGGGCGGGGTCCGCTACGAGCAGTACTTC. Together with reference TRBV5-1 and TRBJ2-7, the CDR3 gives the full variable domain: KAGVTQTPRYLIKTRGQQVTLSCSPISGHRSVSWYQQTPGQGLQFLFEYFSETQRNKGNFPGRFSGRQFSNSRSEMNVSTLELGDSALYLCASSLEEGGVRYEQYFGPGTRLTVT.

The chain uses TRBV5-5 and TRBJ1-1; 7 nucleotides align to TRBD1. Losses at the gene ends were 3 bases for V and 3 bases for J; bases not matched to a gene: 11. Germline CDR1 is SGHKS and CDR2 is YYEKEE (reference sequence). The CDR3 runs 16 residues. The DNA of the CDR3 is TGTGCCAGCAGCTCAGAACCCCGGGACAGCCACACTGAAGCTTTCTTT. This codes for CASSSEPRDSHTEAFF.

The genes are TRBV15 and TRBJ1-1; D perhaps matches TRBD1 (6 bases). Germline lookup yields CDR1 LNHNV and CDR2 YYDKDF (reference sequence). Trimming took 7 bases from V and 1 from J, leaving 7 bases between them. The CDR3 contains 12 residues. The CDR3 here is CATKTGNTEAFF. The CDR3 nucleotides are TGTGCCACCAAGACAGGGAACACTGAAGCTTTCTTT.

This clone has a handful of counts. V is TRBV11-2 and J is TRBJ1-5; a possible D gene is TRBD1 (5 bases). The CDR3 is 13 amino acids. V was clipped by 8 bases and J by 7 bases, with 15 bases between them. The V gene's germline CDR1 is SGHAT and CDR2 FQNNGV. CDR3 amino acids: CASRGGRLQPQHF. For the CDR3, the DNA is TGTGCCAGCCGGGGGGGACGGTTACAGCCCCAGCATTTT.

This chain uses TRBV4-2 with TRBJ2-3, with D uncertain. The V gene lost 3 bases and the J gene lost 3 bases, with 13 bases spanning the gap. This CDR3 has 15 amino acids. CDR1 is LGHNA and CDR2 is YNFKEQ in the germline V gene. DNA of the CDR3: TGTGCCAGCAGCCAGGGTCCCGGAGAGACAGATACGCAGTATTTT. Translation gives CASSQGPGETDTQYF.

The V gene is TRBV28, the J gene TRBJ1-2, with a possible D match to TRBD1 (5 bases). CDR1 and CDR2 (germline): MDHEN, SYDVKM. The CDR3 has 12 residues. The ends were cut back, 6 bases at V and 5 bases at J, with 10 bases in the middle. The CDR3 nucleotides are TGTGCCAGCAGGTTTAGGGGATATGGCTACACCTTC. It specifies CASRFRGYGYTF.

The chain combines TRBV19 with TRBJ1-1, with D perhaps TRBD1 (6 bases). This CDR3 contains 11 residues. Trimming removed 6 bases from V and 11 bases from J, with 13 bases in between. Germline V gives CDR1 LNHDA, CDR2 SQIVND (reference sequence). CDR3 sequence: CASSSTGVAFF. The CDR3 region has the DNA TGTGCCAGTAGCTCGACAGGAGTGGCTTTCTTT. The whole variable domain, remainder taken from reference TRBV19 and TRBJ1-1, is DGGITQSPKYLFRKEGQNVTLSCEQNLNHDAMYWYRQDPGQGLRLIYYSQIVNDFQKGDIAEGYSVSREKKESFPLTVTSAQKNPTAFYLCASSSTGVAFFGQGTRLTVV.

The chain uses TRBV6-4 and TRBJ2-6; D remains unclear. Deletions cut 2 bases from V and 3 bases from J, with 8 bases between. This CDR3 is 15 amino acids long. From germline, CDR1 is MRHNA and CDR2 SNTAGT. The CDR3: CASSDPGFGANVLTF. The CDR3 region has the DNA TGTGCCAGCAGTGACCCCGGGTTTGGGGCCAACGTCCTGACTTTC.

CDR3 protein: CASSLGGIALNYGYTF. Here the CDR3 DNA reads TGCGCCAGCAGCTTGGGCGGAATAGCTTTAAACTATGGCTACACCTTC. The gene calls are TRBV5-1 and TRBJ1-2, with D unresolved. The CDR3 spans 16 residues. Trimming removed 0 bases at V and 2 bases at J, with 14 bases between. The germline V gene has CDR1 SGHRS and CDR2 YFSETQ. Full variable domain (outside the CDR3, taken from reference TRBV5-1 and TRBJ1-2): KAGVTQTPRYLIKTRGQQVTLSCSPISGHRSVSWYQQTPGQGLQFLFEYFSETQRNKGNFPGRFSGRQFSNSRSEMNVSTLELGDSALYLCASSLGGIALNYGYTFGSGTRLTVV.

The gene calls are TRBV19 and TRBJ1-2; D remains ambiguous. Trimming took off 1 base at V and 5 bases at J, with 17 bases between the two ends. The CDR3 totals 16 residues. Germline-derived CDR1 and CDR2 are LNHDA and SQIVND (reference sequence). The CDR3 reads CASSIALVAAGYGYTF. The CDR3 nucleotides read TGTGCCAGTAGTATAGCCCTCGTCGCGGCGGGGTATGGCTACACCTTC.

The chain combines TRBV24-1 with TRBJ2-3, with a weak D call TRBD2 (6 bases). CDR1 is KGHDR and CDR2 is SFDVKD in the germline V gene. Trimming took 2 bases from V and 5 from J, leaving 13 bases between them. The CDR3 has 15 amino acids. Here the CDR3 DNA reads TGTGCCACCAGTGATTGGAGGGACGCACTAGATACGCAGTATTTT. Its protein is CATSDWRDALDTQYF.

This sequence joins TRBV6-5 and TRBJ2-7, with 7 nucleotides matching TRBD1. Per germline, CDR1 MNHEY and CDR2 SVGAGI. V lost 10 bases and J lost 3; bases outside the gene matches: 6. CDR3 size: 12 residues. The CDR3 loop reads CATTGNLYEQYF. CDR3 bases: TGTGCCACGACAGGGAACCTCTACGAGCAGTACTTC.

The chain uses TRBV5-1 and TRBJ2-3; 8 nucleotides align to TRBD2. This CDR3 region has 15 residues. Germline V lookup: CDR1 SGHRS, CDR2 YFSETQ. With V trimmed by 1 base and J by 0 bases, 1 base remained unmatched. Written as DNA, the CDR3 is TGCGCCAGCAGCTTGCAGCGGGGGAGCACAGATACGCAGTATTTT. Amino acid sequence: CASSLQRGSTDTQYF.

This sequence joins TRBV6-2 or TRBV6-3 and TRBJ1-1, with D perhaps TRBD1 (6 bases). CDR3 length equals 13 residues. The V and J ends lost 6 bases and 10 bases respectively, with 18 bases between them. The germline V gene encodes CDR1 MNHEY and CDR2 SVGEGT. The CDR3 sequence is CASSTGTPLGAFF. CDR3 sequence (DNA): TGTGCCAGCAGCACCGGGACACCCCTAGGAGCTTTCTTT.

The DNA of the CDR3 is TGCAGCGTATTGGACAGGGTCGGATTTAACTATGGCTACACCTTC. The encoded protein is CSVLDRVGFNYGYTF. The chain combines TRBV29-1 with TRBJ1-2; 8 bases line up with TRBD1. This CDR3 region has 15 residues. CDR1 and CDR2 (germline): SQVTM, ANQGSEA. Losses at the gene ends were 6 bases for V and 1 base for J; bases not matched to a gene: 10.

This chain connects TRBV5-1 to TRBJ2-2; TRBD1 aligns across 10 bases. The germline gives CDR1 SGHRS, CDR2 YFSETQ. The ends lost 4 bases at V and 4 bases at J; junction bases unmatched: 4. The CDR3 is 15 residues long. In nucleotides, the CDR3 is TGCGCCAGCAGCCAGTGGACAGGGGGCACCGGGGAGCTGTTTTTT. As protein: CASSQWTGGTGELFF. The entire variable domain, with the rest obtained from reference TRBV5-1 and TRBJ2-2, is as follows: KAGVTQTPRYLIKTRGQQVTLSCSPISGHRSVSWYQQTPGQGLQFLFEYFSETQRNKGNFPGRFSGRQFSNSRSEMNVSTLELGDSALYLCASSQWTGGTGELFFGEGSRLTVL.

The CDR3 nucleotides read TGTGCCAGCAGTTCTGCTCACCCGGGACAGCTCCTTGCGTACGAGCAGTACTTC. Amino acids: CASSSAHPGQLLAYEQYF. The gene calls are TRBV5-4 and TRBJ2-7; 7 bases fit TRBD1. Germline values: CDR1 SGHNT, CDR2 YYREEE (reference sequence). The CDR3 contains 18 residues. V shed 5 bases, J shed 4 bases, and the junction held 21 bases outside the gene matches.

The chain combines TRBV5-1 with TRBJ2-1, with 8 bases matching TRBD2. The ends lost 6 bases at V and 4 bases at J; junction bases unmatched: 6. The CDR3 consists of 14 residues. Germline V gives CDR1 SGHRS, CDR2 YFSETQ. As DNA, the CDR3 is TGCGCCAGCAACCCCGGGGGGGCATACAATGAGCAGTTCTTC. It yields the protein CASNPGGAYNEQFF.

V usage is TRBV19 and J usage is TRBJ2-5; 8 nucleotides match TRBD1. The CDR3 length is 18 residues. V shed 4 bases and J 4 bases; nucleotides not matched to a gene: 17. CDR1 and CDR2 (germline): LNHDA, SQIVND (reference sequence). The CDR3 loop reads CASSTLRRGPRGPETQYF. The CDR3 nucleotides read TGTGCCAGTAGTACCCTACGACGCGGGCCCAGGGGGCCAGAGACCCAGTACTTC. Together with reference TRBV19 and TRBJ2-5, the CDR3 gives the full variable domain: DGGITQSPKYLFRKEGQNVTLSCEQNLNHDAMYWYRQDPGQGLRLIYYSQIVNDFQKGDIAEGYSVSREKKESFPLTVTSAQKNPTAFYLCASSTLRRGPRGPETQYFGPGTRLLVL.